This entry describes one TCR beta chain. Its target is unknown. Profiling relied on immunoSEQ multiplex PCR, and the TCRdb table lists in-frame clones only, not all of them. The sample carries roughly 11,000 clones, 91% recorded once. The data were obtained in a study of T cell clonotyping in hematopoietic cell transplantation. Study-wide findings and caveats: Pathologically expanded recipient clonotypes increased progressively from day 30 to day 180 as diversity fell.

This CDR3 comprises 12 residues. CDR1 GTSNPN and CDR2 SVGIG come from the germline V gene (reference sequence). V gave up 2 bases and J gave up 3 bases, with 8 bases separating them. The receptor comes from a woman aged 45 to 65 in good health. Some clones in this sample may be carry-over from other donors' samples. Specimen: peripheral blood mononuclear cells. V and J are TRBV30 and TRBJ2-7; no definite D call. The CDR3 DNA reads as TGTGCCTGGAGTCGCGACGGCTACGAGCAGTACTTC. It is translated as CAWSRDGYEQYF.